The T cell receptor (beta chain) described here comes from a study of shared clonotypes between healthy human individuals. Study-level results: Of the naive CD4 clonotypes, approximately 5% were shared across a handful of donors. Among donors, the sharing of clonotypes was expected to be influenced by sequencing depth. Naive subsets, compared against memory subsets, generally had larger estimated richness values.

Data came from immunoSEQ multiplex PCR; TCRdb stores just in-frame clones and leaves some out. The profile shows 2 million to 2.5 million clones, roughly 94% of them singletons. Turning to this clone: What it recognizes is unknown. Other nucleotide sequences from this sample produce the same CDR3.

The ends were cut back, 0 bases at V and 0 bases at J, with 4 bases in the middle. CDR1 and CDR2 from the germline V gene are GTSNPN and SVGIG (reference sequence). This CDR3 is built from 13 residues. The sequencing sample was made of naive CD4+ T cells sorted from blood. Subset here: CD45RA+ positively selected. This receptor was obtained from a man between 18 and 35 years old in good health. The chain recombines TRBV30 with TRBJ2-3; D gene ambiguous. As DNA, the CDR3 is TGTGCCTGGAGTGTATACAGCACAGATACGCAGTATTTT. Protein: CAWSVYSTDTQYF.